These T cell receptor beta chains were read from a single sample in a study of cytomegalovirus exposure and HLA in healthy donors. Assay used: immunoSEQ multiplex PCR; TCRdb lists only in-frame clones, some missing. The sample consists of just over 150,000 clones, 65% to 90% of them appearing once. Sequencing input: PBMCs. The receptors come from a man aged 45-65 years in good health and CMV-seropositive. Each CDR3 is given with its conserved first and last residue. The D gene is left open where the match is weak. Rows may omit the clone size; those that give it use once, few, many or a size class.

j_call d_call v_call clone_size cdr3_aa cdr3_nt
TRBJ2-4 TRBD2 TRBV6-4 NA CASSDSTLREDEEAKNIQYF TGTGCCAGCAGTGACTCGACATTGCGGGAGGACGAGGAAGCCAAAAACATTCAGTACTTC
TRBJ2-1 NA TRBV29-1 NA CSVEGGARYNEQFF TGCAGCGTTGAGGGGGGGGCGCGGTACAATGAGCAGTTCTTC
TRBJ1-5 NA TRBV2 NA CASSDPSGTIQSQPQHF TGTGCCAGCAGTGACCCCTCCGGGACAATTCAGTCTCAGCCCCAGCATTTT
TRBJ2-1 NA TRBV7-2 NA CASTPVGSSYNEQFF TGTGCCAGCACCCCTGTGGGGAGCTCCTACAATGAGCAGTTCTTC
TRBJ1-5 TRBD1 TRBV9 NA CASSVASRGHSQPQHF TGTGCCAGCAGCGTAGCTAGCAGGGGGCACAGTCAGCCCCAGCATTTT
TRBJ2-1 TRBD2 TRBV7-2 NA CASLGLVPFNEQFF TGTGCCAGCTTGGGACTAGTCCCATTCAATGAGCAGTTCTTC
TRBJ1-3 NA TRBV2 NA CASSALSGGGNTIYF TGTGCCAGCAGTGCCCTTAGCGGGGGAGGAAACACCATATATTTT
TRBJ2-6 NA TRBV7-9 NA CASSARRGQLWANVLTF TGTGCCAGCAGCGCCCGGCGGGGGCAGCTCTGGGCCAACGTCCTGACTTTC
TRBJ1-2 NA TRBV2 NA CASSDRDFYGYTF TGTGCCAGCAGTGACCGGGACTTCTATGGCTACACCTTC
TRBJ2-2 TRBD2 TRBV10-2 NA CASREGGRAAGELFF TGCGCCAGCAGGGAGGGCGGGAGGGCCGCCGGGGAGCTGTTTTTT
TRBJ1-1 NA TRBV19 NA CASSTTALNTEAFF TGTGCCAGTAGTACGACAGCACTGAACACTGAAGCTTTCTTT
TRBJ2-3 TRBD2 TRBV13 NA CASSPKLTSGTDTQYF TGTGCCAGCAGCCCTAAGTTGACTAGCGGCACAGATACGCAGTATTTT
TRBJ1-2 TRBD1 TRBV28 NA CASRPGQGSWYGYTF TGTGCCAGCAGACCGGGACAGGGGTCCTGGTATGGCTACACCTTC
TRBJ1-1 NA TRBV27 NA CASSFGRAGTEAFF TGTGCCAGCAGTTTTGGTAGGGCGGGCACTGAAGCTTTCTTT
TRBJ2-1 TRBD2 TRBV27 NA CASSLMASGSNEQFF TGTGCCAGCAGTTTAATGGCTAGCGGTAGCAATGAGCAGTTCTTC
TRBJ1-1 NA TRBV29-1 NA CSVGPGVTEAFF TGCAGCGTTGGCCCAGGGGTTACTGAAGCTTTCTTT
TRBJ2-1 TRBD2 TRBV5-1 NA CASSLAAGVGYNEQFF TGCGCCAGCAGCTTGGCAGCGGGAGTGGGTTACAATGAGCAGTTCTTC
TRBJ1-5 NA TRBV4-1 NA CASSQGPGSPEPQHF TGCGCCAGCAGCCAAGGCCCTGGGAGTCCCGAGCCCCAGCATTTT
TRBJ2-7 TRBD1 TRBV5-5 few CASSLTGGLAGEQYF TGTGCCAGCAGCTTGACAGGGGGCTTGGCGGGAGAGCAGTACTTC
TRBJ2-2 TRBD2 TRBV4-1 NA CASSLRAGETGELFF TGCGCCAGCAGCCTCCGAGCGGGGGAGACCGGGGAGCTGTTTTTT
TRBJ1-4 NA TRBV5-1 NA CASSSSGTKEKLFF TGCGCCAGCAGCTCCTCCGGGACTAAGGAAAAACTGTTTTTT
TRBJ2-3 NA TRBV29-1 NA CSVERSAGSTDTQYF TGCAGCGTTGAGAGGTCGGCGGGGAGCACAGATACGCAGTATTTT
TRBJ2-3 NA TRBV25-1 few CASSDSHRTDTQYF TGTGCCAGCTCCGATAGCCACCGCACAGATACGCAGTATTTT
TRBJ2-5 TRBD2 TRBV27 NA CASAMGGGRPLGQYF TGTGCCAGCGCTATGGGTGGCGGGAGGCCCTTGGGCCAGTACTTC
TRBJ2-2 NA TRBV5-6 NA CASSLYQGHTGELFF TGTGCCAGCAGCTTGTACCAGGGGCACACCGGGGAGCTGTTTTTT
TRBJ1-1 NA TRBV19 NA CASSIGQNTEAFF TGTGCCAGTAGTATCGGACAGAACACTGAAGCTTTCTTT
TRBJ1-1 TRBD1 TRBV6-5 few CASSTGTGGLTFF TGTGCCAGCAGTACGGGGACAGGGGGCTTGACTTTCTTT
TRBJ2-3 NA TRBV11-2 NA CASSPSSTGDTQYF TGTGCCAGCAGCCCTTCCTCAACGGGGGATACGCAGTATTTT
TRBJ2-7 NA TRBV9 NA CASSVGHGSYEQYF TGTGCCAGCAGCGTCGGACACGGCTCCTACGAGCAGTACTTC
TRBJ1-1 NA TRBV14 NA CASSPLLKNLLNVAFF TGTGCCAGCAGCCCTCTCCTAAAGAACCTTCTGAATGTAGCTTTCTTT
TRBJ2-1 NA TRBV5-1 NA CASSLELVAEGEQFF TGCGCCAGCAGCTTAGAACTAGTCGCGGAGGGTGAGCAGTTCTTC
TRBJ2-1 TRBD2 TRBV6-6 once CASSYSGGGASNEQFF TGTGCCAGCAGTTACTCAGGCGGGGGGGCCAGTAATGAGCAGTTCTTC
TRBJ2-1 NA TRBV30 NA CAGGGSSYNEQFF TGTGCCGGCGGTGGGAGCTCCTACAATGAGCAGTTCTTC
TRBJ1-6 TRBD1 TRBV6-5 NA CASNRGRYNSPLHF TGTGCCAGCAACAGGGGGCGTTATAATTCACCCCTCCACTTT
TRBJ2-6 TRBD1 TRBV5-1 NA CASSPGTGTPSGANVLTF TGCGCCAGCAGCCCCGGGACAGGGACACCCTCTGGGGCCAACGTCCTGACTTTC
TRBJ2-2 TRBD2 TRBV7-7 NA CASSPRTSGSIGELFF TGTGCTAGCAGCCCCCGGACTAGCGGGAGTATCGGGGAGCTGTTTTTT
TRBJ2-7 TRBD2 TRBV7-2 once CASSARMGGGAYEQYF TGTGCCAGCAGCGCCCGGATGGGCGGGGGGGCGTACGAGCAGTACTTC
TRBJ1-5 TRBD1 TRBV11-2 NA CASSQGRGREGRQHF TGTGCCAGCAGCCAAGGAAGGGGGCGTGAGGGACGTCAGCATTTT
TRBJ1-1 NA TRBV28 NA CASSVPDRRTEAFF TGTGCCAGCAGCGTCCCCGACAGGCGCACTGAAGCTTTCTTT
TRBJ1-2 NA TRBV19 NA CASSSGRGLGYTF TGTGCCAGTAGTAGTGGCAGGGGTTTAGGCTACACCTTC
TRBJ2-2 TRBD2 TRBV10-2 NA CASSGLAGELFF TGCGCCAGCAGCGGACTAGCCGGGGAGCTGTTTTTT
TRBJ2-3 TRBD2 TRBV6-6 few CASSLTSGGAGDTQYF TGTGCCAGCAGTTTGACTAGCGGGGGGGCTGGAGATACGCAGTATTTT
TRBJ1-3 TRBD1 TRBV5-4 NA CASSQDRGSGNTIYF TGTGCCAGCAGCCAGGACAGGGGCTCTGGAAACACCATATATTTT
TRBJ1-4 TRBD1 TRBV7-8 NA CASSPGQGNEKLFF TGTGCCAGCAGCCCCGGACAGGGGAATGAAAAACTGTTTTTT
TRBJ2-7 TRBD2 TRBV10-2 NA CASSEQRGGHYEQYF TGCGCCAGCAGTGAGCAGCGGGGGGGCCATTACGAGCAGTACTTC
TRBJ1-1 NA TRBV10-3 NA CAISGPRDNATEAFF TGTGCCATCAGTGGCCCTCGTGACAACGCCACTGAAGCTTTCTTT
TRBJ2-7 TRBD1 TRBV5-1 once CASSLGTGAYEQYF TGCGCCAGCAGCTTAGGGACAGGGGCCTACGAGCAGTACTTC